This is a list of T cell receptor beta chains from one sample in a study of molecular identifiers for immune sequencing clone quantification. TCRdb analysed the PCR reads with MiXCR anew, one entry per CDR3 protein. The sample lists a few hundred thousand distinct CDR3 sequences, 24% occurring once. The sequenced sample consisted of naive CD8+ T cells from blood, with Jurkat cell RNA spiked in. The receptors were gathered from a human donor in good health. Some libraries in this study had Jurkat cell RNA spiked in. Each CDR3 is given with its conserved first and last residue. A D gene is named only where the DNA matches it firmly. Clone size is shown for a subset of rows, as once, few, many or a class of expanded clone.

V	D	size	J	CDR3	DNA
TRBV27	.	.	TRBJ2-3	CASSLIPSGSADTQYF	TGTGCCAGCAGCCTTATTCCCAGCGGAAGCGCAGATACGCAGTATTTT
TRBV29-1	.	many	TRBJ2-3	CSVEDPGGLLVPRGSTDTQYF	TGCAGCGTTGAAGATCCAGGAGGGCTACTAGTTCCTCGCGGGAGCACAGATACGCAGTATTTT
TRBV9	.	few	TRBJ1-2	CASSAGGLPGGANYGYTF	TGTGCCAGCAGCGCCGGGGGGCTCCCCGGGGGAGCTAACTATGGCTACACCTTC
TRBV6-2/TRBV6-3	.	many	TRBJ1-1	CASSTEMNTEAFF	TGTGCCAGCAGTACAGAGATGAACACTGAAGCTTTCTTT
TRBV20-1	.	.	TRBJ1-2	CSATHPGPGSAYGYTF	TGCAGTGCTACCCACCCTGGACCTGGATCGGCATATGGCTACACCTTC
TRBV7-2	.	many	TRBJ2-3	CASSLVSGMIDTQYF	TGTGCCAGCAGCTTAGTATCGGGGATGATAGATACGCAGTATTTT
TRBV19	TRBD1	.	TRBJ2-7	CASNPMGDRHYEQYF	TGTGCCAGTAACCCAATGGGGGACAGGCACTACGAGCAGTACTTC
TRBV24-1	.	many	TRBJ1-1	CATSLTGTEAFF	TGTGCCACCAGTCTTACGGGGACTGAAGCTTTCTTT
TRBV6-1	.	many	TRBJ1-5	CASIVSYNQPQHF	TGTGCCAGCATAGTGAGCTACAATCAGCCCCAGCATTTT
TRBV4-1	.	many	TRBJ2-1	CASSQAGQPEQFF	TGCGCCAGCAGCCAGGCAGGGCAGCCAGAGCAGTTCTTC
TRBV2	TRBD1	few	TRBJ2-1	CASRAGTGGVYNEQFF	TGTGCCAGCAGGGCCGGGACAGGGGGGGTCTACAATGAGCAGTTCTTC
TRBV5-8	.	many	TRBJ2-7	CASSLSLVYEQYF	TGTGCCAGCAGCTTGTCGCTGGTATACGAGCAGTACTTC
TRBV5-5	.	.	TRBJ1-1	CASWGGMNTEAFF	TGTGCCAGCTGGGGGGGGATGAACACTGAAGCTTTCTTT
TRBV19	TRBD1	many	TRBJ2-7	CASSTGTGRFYEQYF	TGTGCCAGTAGTACGGGGACAGGAAGATTCTACGAGCAGTACTTC
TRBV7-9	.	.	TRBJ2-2	CASSPPTNTGELFF	TGTGCCAGCAGCCCCCCGACGAACACCGGGGAGCTGTTTTTT
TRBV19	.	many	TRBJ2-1	CASSPLSYNEQFF	TGTGCCAGTAGTCCACTAAGTTACAATGAGCAGTTCTTC
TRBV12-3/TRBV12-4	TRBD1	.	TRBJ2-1	CASSLSSTGRSDEQFF	TGTGCCAGCAGTTTGTCCTCGACAGGGCGGTCGGATGAGCAGTTCTTC
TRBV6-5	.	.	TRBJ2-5	CASKSGGGETQYF	TGTGCCAGCAAAAGTGGGGGGGGCGAGACCCAGTACTTC
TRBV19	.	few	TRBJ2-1	CASIGGREQFF	TGTGCCAGTATAGGGGGGCGGGAGCAGTTCTTC
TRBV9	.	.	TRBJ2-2	CASSVEEFANTGELFF	TGTGCCAGCAGCGTAGAAGAATTCGCGAACACCGGGGAGCTGTTTTTT
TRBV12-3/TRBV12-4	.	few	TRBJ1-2	CASSLGGPRYGYTF	TGTGCCAGCAGTTTAGGGGGACCCAGATATGGCTACACCTTC
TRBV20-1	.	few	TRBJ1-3	CSASKLPEASGNTIYF	TGCAGTGCTAGCAAACTTCCAGAGGCCTCTGGAAACACCATATATTTT
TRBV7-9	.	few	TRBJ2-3	CASSSDLTTDTQYF	TGTGCCAGCAGCTCGGATCTTACCACAGATACGCAGTATTTT
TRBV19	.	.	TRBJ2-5	CASSPVAGARRETRYF	TGTGCCAGTAGTCCCGTGGCGGGGGCCCGTAGGGAGACCCGGTACTTC
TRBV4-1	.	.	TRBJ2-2	CASSQGPEMVTGELFF	TGCGCCAGCAGCCAAGGGCCGGAGATGGTAACCGGGGAGCTGTTTTTT
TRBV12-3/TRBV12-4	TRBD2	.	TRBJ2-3	CASSLSGLAGGLDTQYF	TGTGCCAGCAGTTTATCGGGATTAGCGGGGGGGCTTGATACGCAGTATTTT
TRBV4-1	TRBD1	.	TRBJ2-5	CASSQNRGWGETQYF	TGCGCCAGCAGCCAAAACAGGGGGTGGGGAGAGACCCAGTACTTC